This entry lists 11 T cell receptor beta chains sequenced from one sample in a study of T-cell memory formation after mild COVID-19. From the 5' RACE reads, TCRdb called clonotypes with MiXCR, one entry per CDR3 protein. The table records around 450,000 distinct CDR3 sequences, around 20% of them present only once. What was sequenced was PBMCs or a T cell subset sorted from them (not recorded which). The receptor source for this set is an adult woman who had mild COVID-19 (a few samples of this study predate the infection). Cell type and time point are not known.

This clonotype was counted a few times. The chain is built from TRBV6-2 or TRBV6-3 and TRBJ2-1; D uncertain. Germline V lookup: CDR1 MNHEY, CDR2 SVGEGT. Trimming stripped 3 bases from V and 4 bases from J, with 10 bases between. The CDR3 consists of 14 residues. CDR3 loop: CASSYFSGYNEQFF. Here the CDR3 DNA reads TGTGCCAGCAGTTATTTTTCAGGTTACAATGAGCAGTTCTTC.

This clonotype appeared a few times. V is TRBV20-1 and J is TRBJ2-5, with 9 positions matching TRBD2. The CDR3 extends over 15 amino acids. V gave up 3 bases and J gave up 0 bases; unmatched junction bases: 5. Germline V gene lookup returns CDR1 DFQATT and CDR2 SNEGSKA (reference sequence). The CDR3 coding sequence is TGCAGTGCTAGTCGGGCGGGGGGGTACCAAGAGACCCAGTACTTC. Translation gives CSASRAGGYQETQYF.

This clonotype has at least ten counts. V usage is TRBV7-9 and J usage is TRBJ2-3; D is undetermined. Germline values: CDR1 SEHNR, CDR2 FQNEAQ (reference sequence). V was cut by 5 bases and J by 2 bases, with 2 bases left in between. The CDR3 loop spans 11 amino acids. The CDR3 DNA reads TGTGCCAGCAGCCCCACAGATACGCAGTATTTT. Translated, it gives CASSPTDTQYF.

This clonotype has more than one count but fewer than ten. V gene TRBV4-1 combines with J gene TRBJ1-2, with 8 nucleotides matching TRBD1. The CDR3 runs 18 residues. V shed 0 bases and J 5 bases; nucleotides not matched to a gene: 14. CDR1 is MGHRA and CDR2 is YSYEKL in the germline V gene. CDR3 DNA sequence: TGCGCCAGCAGCCAAGATGGGTACAGGGGGGCAATAGGGTATGGCTACACCTTC. Its protein is CASSQDGYRGAIGYGYTF.

This chain links TRBV29-1 with TRBJ2-1; D remains unclear. V lost 7 bases to trimming and J lost 5 bases, with 15 bases between them. This CDR3 is 13 amino acids long. Germline V gene lookup returns CDR1 SQVTM and CDR2 ANQGSEA. The CDR3 region has the DNA TGCAGCGCAACCGGAGTAACCAACAATGAGCAGTTCTTC. This gives the protein CSATGVTNNEQFF.

V gene TRBV6-2 or TRBV6-3 combines with J gene TRBJ1-1; D is unclear. The ends were cut back, 0 bases at V and 0 bases at J, with 8 bases in the middle. Germline-derived CDR1 and CDR2 are MNHEY and SVGEGT. The CDR3 is 15 residues long. CDR3 sequence (DNA): TGTGCCAGCAGTTACTCTAGACACCTGAACACTGAAGCTTTCTTT. It specifies CASSYSRHLNTEAFF.

CDR3 bases: TGTGCCAGCAGTCCCACCTGGACTGGGGTCTACGAGCAGTACTTC. This gives the protein CASSPTWTGVYEQYF. The V and J genes are TRBV12-3 or TRBV12-4 and TRBJ2-7; possibly TRBD2 for D (5 bases). CDR3 length: 15 residues. V lost 5 bases and J lost 3, with 17 bases in between.

A single count supports this clonotype. The chain is built from TRBV4-3 and TRBJ2-1, with TRBD2 matching over 11 bases. V shed 2 bases and J 10 bases; nucleotides not matched to a gene: 7. The CDR3 covers 15 residues. In germline, CDR1 is LGHNA, CDR2 YSLEER. The CDR3 loop is CASSQLGTSGWEQFF. CDR3 bases: TGCGCCAGCAGCCAATTAGGGACTAGCGGATGGGAGCAGTTCTTC.

The rearrangement joins TRBV2 to TRBJ2-7; unclear D gene. Trimming pared 7 bases from V and 1 base from J, leaving 17 bases between. CDR1 is SNHLY and CDR2 is FYNNEI in the germline V gene. CDR3 size: 15 residues. DNA of the CDR3: TGTGCCAGCAATTACCAAGGACCCCTATCCTACGAGCAGTACTTC. Its protein is CASNYQGPLSYEQYF.

This clonotype was found a few times. This chain uses TRBV9 with TRBJ2-7; no clear D. The germline V gene has CDR1 SGDLS and CDR2 YYNGEE. The CDR3 spans 15 residues. V was shortened by 4 bases and J by 3 bases, with 17 bases between the two germline ends. The CDR3 region is CASSPGRITNYEQYF. The CDR3 coding sequence is TGTGCCAGCAGCCCTGGACGGATTACCAACTACGAGCAGTACTTC.

This clonotype was seen more than once but under ten times. The chain employs TRBV5-5 and TRBJ2-2; D unresolved. This CDR3 region has 15 residues. V gave up 2 bases and J gave up 4 bases, with 12 bases separating them. CDR1 SGHKS and CDR2 YYEKEE come from the germline V gene (reference sequence). CDR3 amino acids: CASSLGYQSTGELFF. The CDR3 DNA sequence: TGTGCCAGCAGCTTAGGATACCAGAGCACCGGGGAGCTGTTTTTT.